This entry lists 11 T cell receptor beta chains sequenced from one sample in a study of tumor-infiltrating lymphocytes in primary liver carcinoma. It was unsorted whole blood that yielded blood RNA, and germline DNA was also extracted. A primer in the constant region served to generate TCR beta cDNA from approximately 500 ng of total RNA. Three rounds of nested multiplex PCR with slightly modified ARM-PCR produced TCR beta libraries. TRBV1-TRBV30 forward primers paired with a C-beta reverse primer were used in the first two PCR rounds, which ran approximately 11 cycles each. TCRdb itself ran the multiplex PCR reads through MiXCR, one entry per CDR3 protein. The data contain 180,000 or so distinct CDR3 sequences, roughly three fifths of them singletons. Sequencing was done on a sample of peripheral blood. The source of these receptors is a man aged 40-50 years with primary liver carcinoma and hepatitis B virus infection.

This clonotype showed up just a few times. The gene calls are TRBV6-1 and TRBJ2-7, with unresolved D. The ends were cut back, 5 bases at V and 3 bases at J, with 20 bases in the middle. In germline, CDR1 is MNHNS, CDR2 SASEGT. CDR3 length: 16 residues. The CDR3 DNA follows: TGTGCCAGCAGTACCTTATCTGGGTTTCCTGTCTACGAGCAGTACTTC. Translation gives CASSTLSGFPVYEQYF.

A remark on this clonotype: A clone one base away is much larger, so this may be a read error. The rearrangement uses TRBV29-1 and TRBJ2-2; D is perhaps TRBD1 or TRBD2 (5 bases each). The CDR3 has 15 amino acids. Germline V CDR1 and CDR2: SQVTM, ANQGSEA. V was clipped by 5 bases and J by 7 bases, with 20 bases between them. The CDR3 sequence: CSVLGGLLDIGELFF. The DNA for the CDR3 is TGCAGCGTTCTTGGGGGTCTCCTGGACATCGGGGAGCTGTTTTTT.

With regard to this clonotype: The junction shows a germline mismatch at one end, possibly a read error. In nucleotides, the CDR3 is TGTGCCAGCAGCCGGTCCACCTTGAGAGGTGATCCCTACAATGAGCGGTTCTTC. Its translation is CASSRSTLRGDPYNERFF. V usage is TRBV14 and J usage is TRBJ2-1, with D unresolved. Germline CDR1 reads SGHDN; CDR2 reads FVKESK. The CDR3 covers 18 residues. Based on the CDR3 plus reference TRBV14 and TRBJ2-1, the full variable domain is EAGVTQFPSHSVIEKGQTVTLRCDPISGHDNLYWYRRVMGKEIKFLLHFVKESKQDESGMPNNRFLAERTGGTYSTLKVQPAELEDSGVYFCASSRSTLRGDPYNERFFGPGTRLTVL.

This clonotype occurred many times. The chain recombines TRBV11-2 with TRBJ2-3, with unresolved D. The CDR3 has 15 amino acids. Trimming shortened V by 3 bases and J by 1 base, and 11 bases separated the two germline ends. CDR1 is SGHAT and CDR2 is FQNNGV in the germline V gene. CDR3 nucleotides: TGTGCCAGCAGCTTGTCGCCTGGCGGCACAGATACGCAGTATTTT. Translated: CASSLSPGGTDTQYF.

The count of this clonotype is one. The chain is built from TRBV11-2 and TRBJ2-3; either TRBD1 or TRBD2 may fit D (5 bases each). Trimming took 7 bases from V and 0 from J, leaving 17 bases between them. Germline-derived CDR1 and CDR2 are SGHAT and FQNNGV. The CDR3 contains 16 residues. The CDR3 here is CASNSSIGESTDTQYF. CDR3 DNA: TGTGCCAGCAACAGTTCGATAGGGGAGAGCACAGATACGCAGTATTTT.

The table lists this clonotype with a few counts. The chain links TRBV6-6 to TRBJ1-1, with D maybe TRBD1 (6 bases). Trimming left V 2 bases short and J 1 base short, with 14 bases between. This CDR3 spans 16 amino acids. Germline V gene lookup returns CDR1 MNHNY and CDR2 SVGAGI (reference sequence). The chain's CDR3 is CASSYLGGARNTEAFF. In DNA form, the CDR3 reads TGTGCCAGCAGTTACCTTGGGGGGGCGAGGAACACTGAAGCTTTCTTT.

This sequence joins TRBV10-3 and TRBJ2-4; no firm D call. The ends were cut back, 6 bases at V and 5 bases at J, with 14 bases in the middle. The germline V gene encodes CDR1 ENHRY and CDR2 SYGVKD. CDR3 length: 14 residues. The CDR3 sequence is CAIRSGKGENIQYF. DNA of the CDR3: TGTGCCATCAGAAGTGGAAAGGGCGAAAACATTCAGTACTTC.

V is TRBV29-1 and J is TRBJ1-1; no definite D call. Trimming pared 7 bases from V and 11 bases from J, leaving 23 bases between. Germline CDR1 reads SQVTM; CDR2 reads ANQGSEA. The CDR3 contains 13 residues. Written as DNA, the CDR3 is TGCAGCGCCGAAGAGGTACAGCTTGTTTACGCTTTCTTT. Translating it yields CSAEEVQLVYAFF.

This clonotype was picked up a small number of times. The chain is built from TRBV6-6 and TRBJ1-1, with D unresolved. The germline V gene has CDR1 MNHNY and CDR2 SVGAGI (reference sequence). The CDR3 consists of 14 residues. V lost 4 bases and J lost 0, with 9 bases in between. The chain's CDR3 is CASSFGQLNTEAFF. The DNA for the CDR3 is TGTGCCAGCAGTTTCGGGCAGCTGAACACTGAAGCTTTCTTT.

The chain links TRBV11-2 to TRBJ2-1; the D is unclear. Germline V CDR1 and CDR2: SGHAT, FQNNGV. Trimming removed 3 bases at V and 15 bases at J, with 12 bases between. The CDR3 spans 11 residues. Here the CDR3 reads CASSFSFGRFF. The CDR3, as DNA: TGTGCCAGCAGCTTTTCGTTCGGGCGGTTCTTC.

This clonotype has only a few counts. V and J are TRBV29-1 and TRBJ2-2, with a tentative D call TRBD1 (6 bases). V lost 0 bases to trimming and J lost 3 bases, with 17 bases between them. Germline CDR1 is SQVTM and CDR2 is ANQGSEA. The CDR3 consists of 17 residues. The CDR3 DNA reads as TGCAGCGTTGAAGAATGGGCCAGGGGATTTGACACCGGGGAGCTGTTTTTT. Its protein product is CSVEEWARGFDTGELFF.